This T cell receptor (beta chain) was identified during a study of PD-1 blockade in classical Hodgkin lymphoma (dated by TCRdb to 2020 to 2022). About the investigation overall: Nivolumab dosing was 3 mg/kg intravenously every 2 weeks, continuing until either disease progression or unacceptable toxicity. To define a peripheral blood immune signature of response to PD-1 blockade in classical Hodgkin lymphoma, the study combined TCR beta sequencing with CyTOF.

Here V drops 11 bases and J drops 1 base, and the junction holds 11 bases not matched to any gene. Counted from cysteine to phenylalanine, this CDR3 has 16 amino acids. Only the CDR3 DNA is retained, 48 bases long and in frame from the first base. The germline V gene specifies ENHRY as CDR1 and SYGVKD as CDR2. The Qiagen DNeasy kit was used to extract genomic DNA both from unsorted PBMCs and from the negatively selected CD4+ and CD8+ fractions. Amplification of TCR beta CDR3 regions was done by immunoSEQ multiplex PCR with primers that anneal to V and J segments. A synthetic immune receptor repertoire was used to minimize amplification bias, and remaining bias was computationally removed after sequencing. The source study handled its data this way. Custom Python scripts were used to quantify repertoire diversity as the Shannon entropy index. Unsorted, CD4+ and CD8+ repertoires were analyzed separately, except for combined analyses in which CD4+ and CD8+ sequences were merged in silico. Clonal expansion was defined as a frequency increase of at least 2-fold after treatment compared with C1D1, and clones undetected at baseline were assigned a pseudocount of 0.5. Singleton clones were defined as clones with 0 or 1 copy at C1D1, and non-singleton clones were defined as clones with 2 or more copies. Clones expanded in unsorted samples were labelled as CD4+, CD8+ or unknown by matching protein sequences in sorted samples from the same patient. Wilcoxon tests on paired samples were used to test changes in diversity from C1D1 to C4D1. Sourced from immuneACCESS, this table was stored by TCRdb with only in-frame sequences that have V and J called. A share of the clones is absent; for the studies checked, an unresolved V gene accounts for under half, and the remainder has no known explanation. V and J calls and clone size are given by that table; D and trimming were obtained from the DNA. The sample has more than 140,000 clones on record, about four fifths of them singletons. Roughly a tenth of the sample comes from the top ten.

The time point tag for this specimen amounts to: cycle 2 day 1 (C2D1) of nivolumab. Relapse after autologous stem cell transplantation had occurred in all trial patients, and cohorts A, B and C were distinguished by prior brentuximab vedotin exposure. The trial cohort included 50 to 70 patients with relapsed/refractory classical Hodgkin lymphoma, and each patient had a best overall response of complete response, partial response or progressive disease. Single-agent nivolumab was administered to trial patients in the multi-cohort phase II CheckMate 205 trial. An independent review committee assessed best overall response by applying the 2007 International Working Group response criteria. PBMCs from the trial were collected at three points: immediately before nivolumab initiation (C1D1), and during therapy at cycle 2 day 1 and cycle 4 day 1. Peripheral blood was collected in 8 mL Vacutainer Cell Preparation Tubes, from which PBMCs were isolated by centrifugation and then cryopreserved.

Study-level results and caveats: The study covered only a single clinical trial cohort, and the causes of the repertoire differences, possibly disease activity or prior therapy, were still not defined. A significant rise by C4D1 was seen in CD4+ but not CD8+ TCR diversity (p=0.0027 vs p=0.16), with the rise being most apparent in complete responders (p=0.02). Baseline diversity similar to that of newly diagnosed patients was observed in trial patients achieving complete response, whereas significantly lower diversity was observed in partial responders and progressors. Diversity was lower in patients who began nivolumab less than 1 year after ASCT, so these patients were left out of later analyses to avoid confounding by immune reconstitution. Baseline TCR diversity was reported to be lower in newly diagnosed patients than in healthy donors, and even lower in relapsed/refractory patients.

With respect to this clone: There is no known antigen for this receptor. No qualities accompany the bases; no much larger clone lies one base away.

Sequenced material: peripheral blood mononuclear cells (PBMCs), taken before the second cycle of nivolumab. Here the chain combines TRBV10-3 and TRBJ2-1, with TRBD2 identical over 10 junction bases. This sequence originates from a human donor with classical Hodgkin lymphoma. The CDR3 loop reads CASRTAGGPSYNEQFF. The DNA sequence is TGTGCCTCCCGTACAGCGGGGGGGCCATCCTACAATGAGCAGTTCTTC.